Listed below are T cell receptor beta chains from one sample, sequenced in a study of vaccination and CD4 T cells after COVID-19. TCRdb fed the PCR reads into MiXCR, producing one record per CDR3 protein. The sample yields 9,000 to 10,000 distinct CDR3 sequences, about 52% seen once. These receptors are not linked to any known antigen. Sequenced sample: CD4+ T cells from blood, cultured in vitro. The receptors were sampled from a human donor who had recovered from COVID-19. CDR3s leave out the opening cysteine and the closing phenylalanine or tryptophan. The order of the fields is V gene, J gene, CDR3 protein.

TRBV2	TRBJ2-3	ASSEGIGTTDTQY
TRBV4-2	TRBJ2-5	ASSQDSYQGQETQY
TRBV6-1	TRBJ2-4	ASSPVGREGARNIQY
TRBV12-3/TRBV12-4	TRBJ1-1	ASSPGTPRGTEAF
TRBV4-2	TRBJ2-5	ASSPVRGLETQY
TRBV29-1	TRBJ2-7	SASGTANIYEQY
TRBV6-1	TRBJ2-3	ASSGRTGADTQY
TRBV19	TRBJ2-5	ASSIGAGGEQTQY
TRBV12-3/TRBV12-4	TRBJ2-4	ASSFRGDGKNIQY
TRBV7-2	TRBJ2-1	ASSDDTGRYYNEQF
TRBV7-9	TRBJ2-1	ASSLADHHHIAEQF
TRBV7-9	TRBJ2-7	ASSLGAAGSYEQY
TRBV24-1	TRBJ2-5	ATSDLGGTNEETQY
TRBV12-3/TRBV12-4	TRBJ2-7	ASSLAPGRGGRYEQY
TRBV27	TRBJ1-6	ASSLSTGNNSPLH
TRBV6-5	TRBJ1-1	ASSYDRTAQGTEAF
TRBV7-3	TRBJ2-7	ASSLRAGPGYEQY
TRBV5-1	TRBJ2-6	ASSLIDSLSGANVLT
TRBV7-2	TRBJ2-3	ASSLSNTQY
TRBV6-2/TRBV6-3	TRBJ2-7	ASSPGPRGGEQY
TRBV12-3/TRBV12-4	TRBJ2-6	ASRRDTFSGANVLT
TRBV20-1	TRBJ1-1	SARDSRNTEAF
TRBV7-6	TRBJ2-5	ASSRDRGETQY
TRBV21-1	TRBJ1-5	ASSKEGDRGGDQPQH
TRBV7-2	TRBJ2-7	ASSLFQTYEQY
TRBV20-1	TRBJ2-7	SAEATGGEQY
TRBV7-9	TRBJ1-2	ASSSTGEVDYGYT
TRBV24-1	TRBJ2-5	ATSDPRGGETQY
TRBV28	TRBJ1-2	ASSLRGVYGYT
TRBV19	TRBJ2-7	ASSEGPGHEQY
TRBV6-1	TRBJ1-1	ASRPPSGTEAF
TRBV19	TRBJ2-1	ASSNGGRYGDEQF